These 16 T cell receptor beta chains came from one sample sequenced in a study of metastatic and nonmetastatic thyroid tumors. Via MiXCR, TCRdb re-called the PCR reads. The data contain under 35,000 clones, 15% to 20% of them singletons. Thyroid surgery had not been preceded by any treatment in any patient. The sample was blood. Receptor source: a female donor with papillary thyroid cancer or a benign thyroid nodule (not recorded which). Some clones in this sample may be carry-over from other donors' samples.

The sample holds a few counts of this clone. The chain uses TRBV11-2 and TRBJ1-6; D perhaps matches TRBD1 (5 bases). Trimming took off 3 bases at V and 7 bases at J, with 10 bases between the two ends. Germline loops: CDR1 SGHAT, CDR2 FQNNGV. The CDR3 length is 14 residues. CDR3 bases: TGTGCCAGCAGCTTCGGGGACGGGAATTCACCCCTCCACTTT. Amino acids: CASSFGDGNSPLHF.

Only a few counts were recorded for this clone. The chain employs TRBV27 and TRBJ2-7; tentatively, D is TRBD1 (7 bases). V was cut by 6 bases and J by 7 bases, with 16 bases left in between. This CDR3 is 13 amino acids long. Germline CDR1 and CDR2: MNHEY and SMNVEV (reference sequence). CDR3 DNA: TGTGCCAGCAGACTCCAGGGGGGTGAAGAGCAGTACTTC. Its translation: CASRLQGGEEQYF.

Ten or more counts support this clone. The chain couples TRBV11-2 to TRBJ1-1; tentatively, D is TRBD1 (6 bases). V shed 5 bases and J shed 0 bases, with 10 bases lying between them. Germline V gene sequence: CDR1 SGHAT, CDR2 FQNNGV. This CDR3 comprises 14 residues. The CDR3 nucleotides read TGTGCCAGCAGCCCGGGACAATTGAACACTGAAGCTTTCTTT. Protein sequence: CASSPGQLNTEAFF.

Regarding this clone: With a much larger clone just one base away, this may be a read error. The same CDR3 also results from other DNA sequences found in this sample. This rearrangement joins TRBV18 to TRBJ1-1; D unresolved. Trimming removed 0 bases at V and 7 bases at J, with 18 bases between. The V gene's germline CDR1 is KGHSH and CDR2 LQKENI. The CDR3 has 16 amino acids. In DNA, the CDR3 is TGTGCCAGCTCACCACCCGGTTGGTTAGGAGAGAGTGAAGCTTTCTTT. It yields the protein CASSPPGWLGESEAFF.

The chain employs TRBV28 and TRBJ1-6, with 8 bases lining up with TRBD1. With V trimmed by 1 base and J by 9 bases, 5 bases remained unmatched. The CDR3 has 15 residues. The V gene's germline CDR1 is MDHEN and CDR2 SYDVKM. The CDR3 reads CASSLSQGARSPLHF. Written as DNA, the CDR3 is TGTGCCAGCAGTTTATCTCAGGGGGCGCGTTCACCCCTCCACTTT.

This clone has a count of ten or more. V usage is TRBV7-2 and J usage is TRBJ2-5, with 7 bases aligning to TRBD1. CDR1 is SGHTA, CDR2 FQGNSA, per germline. J gave up 4 bases and V 5 bases, and 7 bases lay outside the gene matches. This CDR3 contains 14 residues. CDR3 residues: CASSAGQDPETQYF. The CDR3 DNA is TGTGCCAGCAGCGCTGGACAGGACCCAGAGACCCAGTACTTC.

This clone occurred many times. V is TRBV4-3 and J is TRBJ1-5; D is unclear. V lost 4 bases and J 0 bases, leaving 19 bases between the germline ends. Looked up from germline, CDR1 is LGHNA and CDR2 is YSLEER. The CDR3 consists of 18 residues. The CDR3 DNA follows: TGCGCCAGCAGCCCAGCGGACTATCGGGCAAATAGCAATCAGCCCCAGCATTTT. This codes for CASSPADYRANSNQPQHF.

This clone appeared many times. V gene TRBV2 combines with J gene TRBJ2-1; 14 bases match TRBD2. Germline V gene sequence: CDR1 SNHLY, CDR2 FYNNEI. V shed 7 bases, J shed 4 bases, and the junction held 9 bases outside the gene matches. The CDR3 is made up of 17 amino acids. CDR3 loop: CASTAEGLAGGYNEQFF. CDR3 sequence (DNA): TGTGCCAGCACTGCGGAAGGACTAGCGGGGGGATACAATGAGCAGTTCTTC.

J is TRBJ1-1 and V is TRBV6-1, with D tentatively TRBD1 (6 bases). The CDR3 loop spans 15 amino acids. Trimming stripped 6 bases from V and 0 bases from J, with 14 bases between. The germline gives CDR1 MNHNS, CDR2 SASEGT. The CDR3 DNA follows: TGTGCCAGCAGCTTTTACAGGGAAATGAACACTGAAGCTTTCTTT. Protein: CASSFYREMNTEAFF.

Ten or more counts support this clone. This chain links TRBV9 with TRBJ2-1, with 10 positions matching TRBD1. V shed 4 bases, J shed 6 bases, and the junction held 10 bases outside the gene matches. Per germline, CDR1 SGDLS and CDR2 YYNGEE. The CDR3 has 16 amino acids. The CDR3 protein is CASSQGGGQGSNEQFF. CDR3 nucleotide sequence: TGTGCCAGCAGCCAAGGGGGGGGACAGGGGAGCAATGAGCAGTTCTTC.

V gene TRBV7-3 combines with J gene TRBJ1-1; TRBD1 is a possible D gene (6 bases). V lost 5 bases, J lost 6 bases, and 10 bases lay in between. Germline values: CDR1 SGHTA, CDR2 FQGTGA. The CDR3 contains 12 residues. The chain's CDR3 is CASSRGGAEAFF. In DNA, the CDR3 is TGTGCCAGCAGCAGAGGGGGGGCTGAAGCTTTCTTT.

CDR3 bases: TGCAGTGCTCCGACTAGCGGAAAAGATACGCAGTATTTT. It specifies CSAPTSGKDTQYF. The chain links TRBV20-1 to TRBJ2-3; 9 bases line up with TRBD2. Germline CDR1 reads DFQATT; CDR2 reads SNEGSKA (reference sequence). There are 13 residues in the CDR3. V lost 5 bases to trimming and J lost 5 bases; unmatched junction nucleotides: 5.

As for this clone: A much more abundant neighbour one base away suggests this may be a read error. This chain links TRBV12-3 or TRBV12-4 with TRBJ2-3; no firm D call. There are 12 residues in the CDR3. The CDR3 DNA is TGTGCCAGAGCCAAAAAGGCAGATGCGCAGTATTTT. It yields the protein CARAKKADAQYF.

This clone was detected ten times or more. V is TRBV5-4 and J is TRBJ1-2; D remains unclear. Trimming pared 0 bases from V and 7 bases from J, leaving 7 bases between. CDR3 length: 12 residues. Germline loops: CDR1 SGHNT, CDR2 YYREEE (reference sequence). Here the CDR3 reads CASSLAGTGYTF. The CDR3 DNA follows: TGTGCCAGCAGCTTGGCGGGAACTGGCTACACCTTC.

This clone was picked up many times. This chain links TRBV12-3 or TRBV12-4 with TRBJ1-3; no definite D call. V was clipped by 0 bases and J by 0 bases, with 6 bases between them. The CDR3 sequence is 15 residues long. The CDR3 nucleotides are TGTGCCAGCAGTTTAGCCACCTTCTCTGGAAACACCATATATTTT. It specifies CASSLATFSGNTIYF.

This chain joins TRBV6-1 and TRBJ2-5; 11 bases match TRBD2. CDR1 is MNHNS, CDR2 SASEGT, per germline. This CDR3 is built from 14 residues. The V gene end was trimmed by 5 bases and the J gene end by 4 bases; junction bases not matched to a gene: 3. CDR3 in DNA: TGTGCCAGCAGTCCCGGACTAGCGGGAGAGACCCAGTACTTC. It encodes CASSPGLAGETQYF.